A selection of T cell receptor beta chains follows, all from one sample in a study of T cell repertoires in cytomegalovirus infection. TCRdb reprocessed the reads with MiXCR, giving one entry per CDR3 protein. The table lists 550,000 to 850,000 distinct CDR3 sequences, 30% to 40% of them singletons. These receptors' targets are unknown. The sample in question was cultured PBMCs, obtained from culture after CMV antigen stimulation. These TCRs come from a human donor in good health (CMV status not recorded). Some clones in this sample may be carry-over from other donors' samples. The CDR3 runs from the conserved cysteine through the conserved F or W. Each record gives: clone size, J gene, V gene, D gene, CDR3 protein, CDR3 DNA. The D gene is left open where the match is weak. Clone size is stated in some rows and not others, as once, few, many or a class when expanded.

size: few; J: TRBJ2-3; V: TRBV5-6; D: NA; CDR3: CASSLAVSHTQYF; DNA: TGTGCCAGCAGCTTGGCCGTTAGCCATACGCAGTATTTT
size: many; J: TRBJ2-4; V: TRBV7-2; D: NA; CDR3: CASSLGGSKNIQYF; DNA: TGTGCCAGCAGCTTAGGGGGTTCCAAAAACATTCAGTACTTC
size: few; J: TRBJ1-4; V: TRBV20-1; D: NA; CDR3: CSARDHTANEKLFF; DNA: TGCAGTGCTAGAGATCACACAGCTAATGAAAAACTGTTTTTT
size: NA; J: TRBJ2-6; V: TRBV7-2; D: NA; CDR3: CASSLAGDLSGANVLTF; DNA: TGTGCCAGCAGCTTAGCGGGAGACCTCTCTGGGGCCAACGTCCTGACTTTC
size: few; J: TRBJ2-7; V: TRBV25-1; D: NA; CDR3: CATGEDVVGEQYF; DNA: TGTGCCACCGGGGAGGACGTTGTGGGCGAGCAGTACTTC
size: few; J: TRBJ1-5; V: TRBV7-9; D: TRBD1; CDR3: CASSSSRDRRHQPQHF; DNA: TGTGCCAGCAGCTCGAGCCGGGACAGGAGACATCAGCCCCAGCATTTT
size: few; J: TRBJ2-5; V: TRBV6-2/TRBV6-3; D: TRBD2; CDR3: CASSPGLAGAYQETQYF; DNA: TGTGCCAGCAGTCCCGGACTAGCGGGGGCGTACCAAGAGACCCAGTACTTC
size: NA; J: TRBJ1-2; V: TRBV20-1; D: TRBD1; CDR3: CSAQNRDSNYGYTF; DNA: TGCAGTGCTCAAAACCGGGACAGTAACTATGGCTACACCTTC
size: many; J: TRBJ1-1; V: TRBV7-2; D: NA; CDR3: CASSKVGRTLPETEAFF; DNA: TGTGCCAGCAGCAAAGTGGGGAGGACCCTCCCGGAGACTGAAGCTTTCTTT
size: NA; J: TRBJ2-2; V: TRBV27; D: NA; CDR3: CASSFGDQNTGELFF; DNA: TGTGCCAGCAGTTTTGGGGACCAGAACACCGGGGAGCTGTTTTTT
size: few; J: TRBJ1-5; V: TRBV28; D: NA; CDR3: CASSKSLLQEGTRHSNQPQHF; DNA: TGTGCCAGCAGTAAGTCCCTACTTCAGGAGGGAACCAGGCATAGCAATCAGCCCCAGCATTTT
size: few; J: TRBJ2-5; V: TRBV6-5; D: NA; CDR3: CASSYKNPWRGEETQYF; DNA: TGTGCCAGCAGTTACAAGAACCCGTGGAGGGGGGAAGAGACCCAGTACTTC
size: NA; J: TRBJ1-2; V: TRBV7-8; D: NA; CDR3: CASSSRIGIKGYGYTF; DNA: TGTGCCAGCAGCTCCCGGATAGGGATCAAAGGATATGGCTACACCTTC
size: few; J: TRBJ1-2; V: TRBV11-2; D: NA; CDR3: CASSRRTANYGYTF; DNA: TGTGCCAGCAGCCGACGGACAGCCAACTATGGCTACACCTTC
size: NA; J: TRBJ1-1; V: TRBV5-1; D: TRBD1; CDR3: CASSEGTANTEAFF; DNA: TGCGCCAGCAGCGAAGGGACAGCGAACACTGAAGCTTTCTTT